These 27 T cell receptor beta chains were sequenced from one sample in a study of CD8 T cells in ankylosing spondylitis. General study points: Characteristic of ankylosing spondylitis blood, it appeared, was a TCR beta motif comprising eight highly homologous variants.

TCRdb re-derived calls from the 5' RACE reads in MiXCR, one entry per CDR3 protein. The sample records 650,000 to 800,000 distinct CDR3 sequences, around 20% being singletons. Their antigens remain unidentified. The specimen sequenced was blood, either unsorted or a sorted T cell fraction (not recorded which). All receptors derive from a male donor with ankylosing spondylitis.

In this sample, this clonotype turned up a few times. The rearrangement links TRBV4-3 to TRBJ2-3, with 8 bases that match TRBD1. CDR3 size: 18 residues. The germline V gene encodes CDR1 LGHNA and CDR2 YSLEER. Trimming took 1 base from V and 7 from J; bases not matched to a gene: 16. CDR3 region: CASSQGLGTGTEGNTQYF. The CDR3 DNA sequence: TGCGCCAGCAGCCAAGGCCTTGGGACAGGCACGGAGGGGAATACGCAGTATTTT.

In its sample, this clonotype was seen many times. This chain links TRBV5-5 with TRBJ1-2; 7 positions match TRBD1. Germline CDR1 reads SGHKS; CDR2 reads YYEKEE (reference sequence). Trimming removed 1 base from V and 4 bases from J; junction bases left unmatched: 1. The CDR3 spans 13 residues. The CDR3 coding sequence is TGTGCCAGCAGCTTGACAGGGGCCTATGGCTACACCTTC. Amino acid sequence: CASSLTGAYGYTF.

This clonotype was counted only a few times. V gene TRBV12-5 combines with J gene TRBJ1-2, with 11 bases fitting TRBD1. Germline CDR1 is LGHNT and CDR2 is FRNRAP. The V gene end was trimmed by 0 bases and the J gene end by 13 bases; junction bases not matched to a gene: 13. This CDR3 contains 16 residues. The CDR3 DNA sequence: TGTGCTAGTGGTTTGGTACGGAAGGGGACCGGGACAGGGGGCACCTTC. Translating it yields CASGLVRKGTGTGGTF.

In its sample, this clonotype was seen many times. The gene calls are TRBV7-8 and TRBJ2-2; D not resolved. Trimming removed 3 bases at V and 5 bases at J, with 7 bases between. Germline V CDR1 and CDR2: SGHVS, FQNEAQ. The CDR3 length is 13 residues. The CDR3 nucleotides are TGTGCCAGCAGCTTTACCGGGACCGGGGAGCTGTTTTTT. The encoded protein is CASSFTGTGELFF.

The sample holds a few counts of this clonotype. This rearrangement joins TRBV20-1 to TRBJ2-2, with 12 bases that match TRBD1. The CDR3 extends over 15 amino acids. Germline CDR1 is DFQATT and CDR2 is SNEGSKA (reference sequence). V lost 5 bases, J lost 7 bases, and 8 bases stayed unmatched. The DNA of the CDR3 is TGCAGTGCTGCCGGGACAGGGGGCTTTGTCGGGGAGCTGTTTTTT. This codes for CSAAGTGGFVGELFF.

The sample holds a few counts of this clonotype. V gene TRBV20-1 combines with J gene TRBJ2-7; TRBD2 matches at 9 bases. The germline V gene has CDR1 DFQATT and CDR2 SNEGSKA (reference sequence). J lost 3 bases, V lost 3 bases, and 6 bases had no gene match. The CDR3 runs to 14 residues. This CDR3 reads CSASPSGRFYEQYF. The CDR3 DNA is TGCAGTGCTAGCCCCAGCGGGAGGTTCTACGAGCAGTACTTC.

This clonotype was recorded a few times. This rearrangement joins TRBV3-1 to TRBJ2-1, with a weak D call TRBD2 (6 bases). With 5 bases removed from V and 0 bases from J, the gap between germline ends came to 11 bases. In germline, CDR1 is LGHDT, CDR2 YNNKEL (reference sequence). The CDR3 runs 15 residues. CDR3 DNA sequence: TGTGCCAGCAGCAGGACGGACTACTCCTACAATGAGCAGTTCTTC. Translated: CASSRTDYSYNEQFF.

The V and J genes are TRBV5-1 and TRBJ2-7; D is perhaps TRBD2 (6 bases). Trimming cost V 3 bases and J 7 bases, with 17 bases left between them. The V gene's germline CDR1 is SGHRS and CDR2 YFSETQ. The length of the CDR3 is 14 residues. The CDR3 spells CASSWDVAGTEQYF. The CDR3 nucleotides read TGCGCCAGCAGCTGGGATGTGGCGGGAACGGAGCAGTACTTC.

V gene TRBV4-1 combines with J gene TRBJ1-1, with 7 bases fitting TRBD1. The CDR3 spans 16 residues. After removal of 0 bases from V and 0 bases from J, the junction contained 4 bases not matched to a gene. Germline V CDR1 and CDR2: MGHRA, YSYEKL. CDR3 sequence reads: CASSQDVDRVNTEAFF. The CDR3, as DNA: TGCGCCAGCAGCCAAGATGTCGACAGGGTGAACACTGAAGCTTTCTTT.

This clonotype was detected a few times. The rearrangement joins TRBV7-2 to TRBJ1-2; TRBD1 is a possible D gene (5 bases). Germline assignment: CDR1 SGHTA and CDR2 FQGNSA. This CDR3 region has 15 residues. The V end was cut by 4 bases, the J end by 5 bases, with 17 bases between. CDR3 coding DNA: TGTGCCAGCAGCTCGGGCGGGACGGGGAGTTATGGCTACACCTTC. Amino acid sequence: CASSSGGTGSYGYTF.

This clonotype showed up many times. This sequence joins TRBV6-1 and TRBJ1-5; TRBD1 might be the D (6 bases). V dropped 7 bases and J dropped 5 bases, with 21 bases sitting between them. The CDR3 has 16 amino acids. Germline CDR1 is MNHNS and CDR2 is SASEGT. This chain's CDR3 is CASKRGVGARDQPQHF. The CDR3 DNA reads TGTGCCAGCAAGAGGGGGGTTGGCGCGCGGGATCAGCCCCAGCATTTT.

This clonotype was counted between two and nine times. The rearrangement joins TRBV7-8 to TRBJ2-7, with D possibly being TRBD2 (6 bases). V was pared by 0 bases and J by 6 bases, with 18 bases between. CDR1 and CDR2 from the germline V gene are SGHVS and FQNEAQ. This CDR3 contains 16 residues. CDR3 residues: CASSLAAVAERGEQYF. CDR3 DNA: TGTGCCAGCAGCTTAGCGGCCGTAGCGGAGAGGGGCGAGCAGTACTTC.

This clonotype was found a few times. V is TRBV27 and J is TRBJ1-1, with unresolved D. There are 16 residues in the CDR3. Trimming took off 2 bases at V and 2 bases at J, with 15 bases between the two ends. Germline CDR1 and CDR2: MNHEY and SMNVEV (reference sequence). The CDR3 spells CASSLGRWVSNTEAFF. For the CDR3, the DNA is TGTGCCAGCAGTTTAGGGCGGTGGGTTTCTAACACTGAAGCTTTCTTT.

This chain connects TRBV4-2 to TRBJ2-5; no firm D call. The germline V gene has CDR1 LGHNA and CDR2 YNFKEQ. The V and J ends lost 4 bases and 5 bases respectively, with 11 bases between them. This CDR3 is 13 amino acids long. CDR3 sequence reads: CASSRSMVETQYF. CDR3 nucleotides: TGTGCCAGCAGCCGGTCAATGGTGGAGACCCAGTACTTC.

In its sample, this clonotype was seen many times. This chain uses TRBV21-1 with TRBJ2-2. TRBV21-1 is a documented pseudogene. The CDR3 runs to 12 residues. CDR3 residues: CASSLYTGELFF. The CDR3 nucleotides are TGTGCCAGCAGCCTCTACACCGGGGAGCTGTTTTTT.

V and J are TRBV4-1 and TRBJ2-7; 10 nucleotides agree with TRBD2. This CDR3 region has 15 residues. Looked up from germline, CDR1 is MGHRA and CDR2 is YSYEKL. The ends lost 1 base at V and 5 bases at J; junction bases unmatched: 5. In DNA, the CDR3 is TGCGCCAGCAGCCAAGGGGCTAGCGGGAGAAACGAGCAGTACTTC. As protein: CASSQGASGRNEQYF.

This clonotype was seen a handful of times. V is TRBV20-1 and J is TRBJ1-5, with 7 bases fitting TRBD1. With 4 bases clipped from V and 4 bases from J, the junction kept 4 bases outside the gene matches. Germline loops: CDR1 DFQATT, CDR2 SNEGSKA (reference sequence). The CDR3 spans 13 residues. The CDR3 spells CSAKTGKNQPQHF. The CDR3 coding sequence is TGCAGTGCTAAGACAGGGAAGAATCAGCCCCAGCATTTT.

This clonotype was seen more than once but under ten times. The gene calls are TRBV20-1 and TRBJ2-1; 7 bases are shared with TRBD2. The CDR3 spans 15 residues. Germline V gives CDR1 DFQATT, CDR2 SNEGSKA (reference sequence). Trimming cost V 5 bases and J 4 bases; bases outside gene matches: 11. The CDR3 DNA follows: TGCAGTGCTCCCTTAGCGGGCCGGGGGTACAATGAGCAGTTCTTC. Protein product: CSAPLAGRGYNEQFF.

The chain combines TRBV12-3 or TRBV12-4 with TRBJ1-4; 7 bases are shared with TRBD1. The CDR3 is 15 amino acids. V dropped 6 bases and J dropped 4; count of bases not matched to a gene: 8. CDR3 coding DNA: TGTGCCAGCAGCCCCGGGACAGCTTATAATGAAAAACTGTTTTTT. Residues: CASSPGTAYNEKLFF.

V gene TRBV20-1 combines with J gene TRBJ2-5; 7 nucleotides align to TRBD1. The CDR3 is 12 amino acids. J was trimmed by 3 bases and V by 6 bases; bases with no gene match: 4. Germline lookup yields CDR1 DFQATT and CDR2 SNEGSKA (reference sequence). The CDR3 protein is CSAVDREETQYF. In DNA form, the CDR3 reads TGCAGTGCCGTCGACAGGGAAGAGACCCAGTACTTC.

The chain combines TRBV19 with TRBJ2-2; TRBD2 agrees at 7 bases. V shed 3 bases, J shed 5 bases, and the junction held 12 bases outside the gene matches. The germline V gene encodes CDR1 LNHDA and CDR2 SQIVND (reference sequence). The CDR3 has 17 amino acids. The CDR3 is CASSMGWLAERTGELFF. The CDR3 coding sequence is TGTGCCAGTAGTATGGGATGGCTAGCGGAGCGAACCGGGGAGCTGTTTTTT.

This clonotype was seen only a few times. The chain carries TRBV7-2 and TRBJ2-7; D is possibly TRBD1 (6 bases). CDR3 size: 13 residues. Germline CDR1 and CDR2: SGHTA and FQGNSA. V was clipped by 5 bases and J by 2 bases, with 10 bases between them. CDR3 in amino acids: CASSTGNTYEQYF. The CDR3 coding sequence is TGTGCCAGCAGCACAGGGAACACCTACGAGCAGTACTTC.

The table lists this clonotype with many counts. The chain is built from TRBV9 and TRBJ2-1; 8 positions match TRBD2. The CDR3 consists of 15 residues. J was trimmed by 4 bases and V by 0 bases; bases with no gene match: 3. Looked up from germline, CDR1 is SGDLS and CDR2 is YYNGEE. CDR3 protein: CASSVVASGYNEQFF. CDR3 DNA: TGTGCCAGCAGCGTAGTGGCTAGCGGGTACAATGAGCAGTTCTTC.

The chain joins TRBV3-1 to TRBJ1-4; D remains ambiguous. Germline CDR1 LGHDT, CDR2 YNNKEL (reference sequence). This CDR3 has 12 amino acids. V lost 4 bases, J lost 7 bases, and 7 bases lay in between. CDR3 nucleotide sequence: TGTGCCAGCAGCCCGATGGGTGAAAAACTGTTTTTT. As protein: CASSPMGEKLFF.

The CDR3 DNA is TGTGCCAGCATTCGGGTTCTAGCGGGTAGTGATACGCAGTATTTT. Protein sequence: CASIRVLAGSDTQYF. This chain uses TRBV2 with TRBJ2-3; 8 positions match TRBD2. CDR1 and CDR2 (germline): SNHLY, FYNNEI. Trimming removed 7 bases from V and 6 bases from J; junction bases left unmatched: 12. This CDR3 has 15 amino acids.

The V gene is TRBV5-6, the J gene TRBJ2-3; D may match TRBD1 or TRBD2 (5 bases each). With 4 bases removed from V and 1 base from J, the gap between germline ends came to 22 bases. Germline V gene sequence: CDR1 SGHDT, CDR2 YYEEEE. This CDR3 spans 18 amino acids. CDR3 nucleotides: TGTGCCAGCAGCGTTCCCGGGACCCAAACGTCGCGCACAGATACGCAGTATTTT. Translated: CASSVPGTQTSRTDTQYF.

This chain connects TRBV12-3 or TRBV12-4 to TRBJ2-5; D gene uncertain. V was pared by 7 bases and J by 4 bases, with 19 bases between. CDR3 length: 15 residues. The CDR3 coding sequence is TGTGCCAGCACACCGGCTCTATCGGGTGCAGAGACCCAGTACTTC. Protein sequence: CASTPALSGAETQYF.